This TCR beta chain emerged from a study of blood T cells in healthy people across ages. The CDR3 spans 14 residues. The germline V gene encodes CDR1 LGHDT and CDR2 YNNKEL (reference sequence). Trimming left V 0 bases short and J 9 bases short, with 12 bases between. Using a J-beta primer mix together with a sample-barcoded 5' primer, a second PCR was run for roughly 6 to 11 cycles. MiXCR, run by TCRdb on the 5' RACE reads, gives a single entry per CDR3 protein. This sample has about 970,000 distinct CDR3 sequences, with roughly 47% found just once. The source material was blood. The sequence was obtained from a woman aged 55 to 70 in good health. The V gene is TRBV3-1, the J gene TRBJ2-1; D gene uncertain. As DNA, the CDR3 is TGTGCCAGCAGCCAAGATTTAGAAGTTAGTGAGCAGTTCTTC. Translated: CASSQDLEVSEQFF.